The 24 T cell receptor beta chains below come from one sample, sequenced in a study of T cell responses to AZD1222 COVID-19 vaccine. Here immunoSEQ multiplex PCR was the method, and the copy in TCRdb shows in-frame clones only, minus some. The table shows 150,000 to 200,000 clones, with more than 75% occurring only once. The sample here was peripheral blood, taken 28 days after the second AZD1222 dose. Every receptor here comes from an adult who received the AZD1222 COVID-19 vaccine.

The rearrangement links TRBV30 to TRBJ1-1, with 7 bases fitting TRBD1. The CDR3 length is 13 residues. Looked up from germline, CDR1 is GTSNPN and CDR2 is SVGIG (reference sequence). The junction had 5 bases not matched to a gene; V was cut back by 7 bases and J by 0 bases. In DNA, the CDR3 is TGTGCCTTACGAGGGGGCATGAACACTGAAGCTTTCTTT. It encodes CALRGGMNTEAFF.

The gene calls are TRBV9 and TRBJ2-7; D ambiguous. Germline values: CDR1 SGDLS, CDR2 YYNGEE. The V gene lost 0 bases and the J gene lost 0 bases, with 13 bases spanning the gap. The CDR3 spans 16 residues. DNA for the CDR3: TGTGCCAGCAGCGTAGATCCCAACTTGAGCTCCTACGAGCAGTACTTC. This sequence encodes CASSVDPNLSSYEQYF.

This rearrangement joins TRBV29-1 to TRBJ2-2; 8 bases are a match to TRBD2. Germline CDR1 and CDR2: SQVTM and ANQGSEA. J gave up 5 bases and V 7 bases, and 12 bases lay outside the gene matches. The CDR3 spans 15 residues. In DNA, the CDR3 is TGCAGCGCCATACCCGGGAGGGTCAAGACCGGGGAGCTGTTTTTT. Protein sequence: CSAIPGRVKTGELFF.

The gene calls are TRBV28 and TRBJ2-7; D is possibly TRBD1 or TRBD2 (7 bases each). The CDR3 totals 13 residues. Germline assignment: CDR1 MDHEN and CDR2 SYDVKM. V was clipped by 3 bases and J by 6 bases, with 12 bases between them. The DNA of the CDR3 is TGTGCCAGCAGTTTGCAGGGGGGGTCCGAGCAGTACTTC. Its protein product is CASSLQGGSEQYF.

The rearrangement joins TRBV5-8 to TRBJ1-1, with 7 bases fitting TRBD1. Germline V gene lookup returns CDR1 SGHTS and CDR2 YDEGEE. V trimming: 4 bases; J trimming: 4 bases; junction bases outside the gene matches: 7. The CDR3 is 14 amino acids. The CDR3 region has the DNA TGTGCCAGCAGCGTGAGGGGGCGCCGCACTGAAGCTTTCTTT. It encodes CASSVRGRRTEAFF. The full variable domain, its missing parts supplied by reference TRBV5-8 and TRBJ1-1, is EAGVTQSPTHLIKTRGQQATLRCSPISGHTSVYWYQQALGLGLQFLLWYDEGEERNRGNFPPRFSGRQFPNYSSELNVNALELEDSALYLCASSVRGRRTEAFFGQGTRLTVV.

The chain recombines TRBV2 with TRBJ2-3; no clear D gene. CDR1 and CDR2 from the germline V gene are SNHLY and FYNNEI. The CDR3 spans 11 residues. V was shortened by 7 bases and J by 6 bases, with 8 bases between the two germline ends. The CDR3 reads CASTMEDTQYF. As DNA, the CDR3 is TGTGCCAGCACAATGGAGGATACGCAGTATTTT.

The J gene is TRBJ2-5, the V gene TRBV7-9; D is possibly TRBD1 (6 bases). This CDR3 has 14 amino acids. V was shortened by 3 bases and J by 2 bases, with 10 bases between the two germline ends. CDR1 is SEHNR and CDR2 is FQNEAQ in the germline V gene (reference sequence). DNA of the CDR3: TGTGCCAGCAGCTTCTTTGACAGGCAAGAGACCCAGTACTTC. This codes for CASSFFDRQETQYF.

This clone was picked up one time. CDR3 sequence: CASSPQGSTEAFF. The CDR3, as DNA: TGTGCCAGCTCACCACAGGGCAGCACTGAAGCTTTCTTT. The chain has TRBV18 and TRBJ1-1; D uncertain. The germline gives CDR1 KGHSH, CDR2 LQKENI. The CDR3 consists of 13 residues. V lost 1 base, J lost 4 bases, and 7 bases lay in between.

This chain uses TRBV7-3 with TRBJ1-3, with D perhaps TRBD1 (5 bases). The CDR3 has 15 residues. V gave up 5 bases and J gave up 4 bases, with 15 bases separating them. The germline V gene encodes CDR1 SGHTA and CDR2 FQGTGA. Here the CDR3 DNA reads TGTGCCAGCAGCCCCACCGCGTGGGGGGGAAACACCATATATTTT. Amino acid sequence: CASSPTAWGGNTIYF.

The chain has TRBV5-4 and TRBJ2-1, with 7 positions matching TRBD2. This CDR3 is built from 14 residues. Germline assignment: CDR1 SGHNT and CDR2 YYREEE (reference sequence). After removal of 1 base from V and 7 bases from J, the junction contained 5 bases not matched to a gene. The CDR3, as DNA: TGTGCCAGCAGCTTGCAGCGGGGAGGGAATGAGCAGTTCTTC. Translated, it gives CASSLQRGGNEQFF.

The chain uses TRBV19 and TRBJ2-2; no definite D call. Trimming left V 3 bases short and J 0 bases short, with 5 bases between. This CDR3 contains 14 residues. Germline CDR1 and CDR2: LNHDA and SQIVND (reference sequence). The CDR3 DNA reads as TGTGCCAGTAGTATCGAGTCGAACACCGGGGAGCTGTTTTTT. This gives the protein CASSIESNTGELFF.

The V and J genes are TRBV5-6 and TRBJ2-3, with 15 bases that match TRBD2. CDR3 length: 16 residues. Trimming took 4 bases from V and 5 from J; bases not matched to a gene: 5. CDR1 is SGHDT, CDR2 YYEEEE, per germline. CDR3 bases: TGTGCCAGCAGCCGACGGACTAGCGGGAGGGTAGATACGCAGTATTTT. Encoded protein: CASSRRTSGRVDTQYF.

This clone has a handful of counts. The chain uses TRBV19 and TRBJ2-7, with 7 bases matching TRBD2. The CDR3 runs to 15 residues. Trimming removed 6 bases from V and 3 bases from J; junction bases left unmatched: 11. Germline assignment: CDR1 LNHDA and CDR2 SQIVND (reference sequence). The DNA of the CDR3 is TGTGCCAGTAGCACTAGCGTGCCGCCCAACTACGAGCAGTACTTC. This encodes CASSTSVPPNYEQYF.

The count of this clone is one. The rearrangement joins TRBV19 to TRBJ2-2; no firm D call. The CDR3 runs to 12 residues. CDR1 is LNHDA and CDR2 is SQIVND in the germline V gene (reference sequence). Trimming removed 3 bases at V and 8 bases at J, with 7 bases between. The CDR3 region is CASSIRAGELFF. The DNA of the CDR3 is TGTGCCAGTAGTATTAGGGCGGGGGAGCTGTTTTTT. Full variable domain (rest looked up from reference TRBV19 and TRBJ2-2): DGGITQSPKYLFRKEGQNVTLSCEQNLNHDAMYWYRQDPGQGLRLIYYSQIVNDFQKGDIAEGYSVSREKKESFPLTVTSAQKNPTAFYLCASSIRAGELFFGEGSRLTVL.

The chain is built from TRBV7-9 and TRBJ2-5; D is possibly TRBD2 (6 bases). In germline, CDR1 is SEHNR, CDR2 FQNEAQ (reference sequence). V dropped 2 bases and J dropped 5 bases, with 9 bases sitting between them. The CDR3 totals 13 residues. CDR3 loop: CASSLSSAETQYF. In DNA form, the CDR3 reads TGTGCCAGCAGCTTATCTAGCGCTGAGACCCAGTACTTC.

The chain links TRBV12-3 or TRBV12-4 to TRBJ2-7; 8 bases are a match to TRBD2. The CDR3 has 13 amino acids. J gave up 3 bases and V 3 bases, and 1 base lay outside the gene matches. The CDR3, as DNA: TGTGCCAGCAGTTTTGGGACTAGCTACGAGCAGTACTTC. Translating it yields CASSFGTSYEQYF.

The rearrangement uses TRBV4-2 and TRBJ2-2, with 7 positions matching TRBD1. Looked up from germline, CDR1 is LGHNA and CDR2 is YNFKEQ. With 4 bases clipped from V and 7 bases from J, the junction kept 9 bases outside the gene matches. The CDR3 length is 15 residues. For the CDR3, the DNA is TGTGCCAGCAGCCTATCAACGACAGGGATCGGGGAGCTGTTTTTT. Translating gives CASSLSTTGIGELFF.

In regard to this clone: At one end the junction does not follow the germline gene, possibly because of a read error. The genes are TRBV5-1 and TRBJ2-2; no reliable D call. The CDR3 runs 13 residues. Germline CDR1 and CDR2: SGHRS and YFSETQ. Here the CDR3 DNA reads TGCGCCAGCAGCTTGAGGAACGCCGGGGAGCTGTTTTTT. Amino acids: CASSLRNAGELFF.

V is TRBV30 and J is TRBJ2-5, with a possible D match to TRBD2 (5 bases). This CDR3 is 12 amino acids long. CDR1 GTSNPN and CDR2 SVGIG come from the germline V gene (reference sequence). Trimming left V 5 bases short and J 5 bases short, with 12 bases between. For the CDR3, the DNA is TGTGCCTGGCAACTAGAGGTGGAGACCCAGTACTTC. The encoded protein is CAWQLEVETQYF.

This chain joins TRBV19 and TRBJ2-3; the D is unclear. Trimming removed 3 bases at V and 0 bases at J, with 7 bases between. The CDR3 contains 14 residues. Germline loops: CDR1 LNHDA, CDR2 SQIVND (reference sequence). CDR3 region: CASSMITSTDTQYF. CDR3 nucleotide sequence: TGTGCCAGTAGTATGATAACTAGCACAGATACGCAGTATTTT.

The chain recombines TRBV7-3 with TRBJ2-3; tentatively, D is TRBD1 or TRBD2 (5 bases each). Germline loops: CDR1 SGHTA, CDR2 FQGTGA. Trimming took off 4 bases at V and 4 bases at J, with 18 bases between the two ends. This CDR3 spans 16 amino acids. The CDR3 DNA sequence: TGTGCCAGCAGCTCGGGATTGGGCAGAGGGGCAGATACGCAGTATTTT. Its protein product is CASSSGLGRGADTQYF.

CDR3 sequence (DNA): TGTGCCAGCAGCTTAGATAACCCGATGACACTAGCGGTTGAGCAGTTCTTC. Residues: CASSLDNPMTLAVEQFF. This chain joins TRBV11-2 and TRBJ2-1; 8 bases agree with TRBD2. The CDR3 length is 17 residues. Germline-derived CDR1 and CDR2 are SGHAT and FQNNGV. V was pared by 0 bases and J by 9 bases, with 13 bases of the junction left unmatched.

CDR3 DNA sequence: TGCAGCGGATCCATCCTTCGGGACCCCAATGAGCAGTTCTTC. Its translation: CSGSILRDPNEQFF. This sequence joins TRBV29-1 and TRBJ2-1; either TRBD1 or TRBD2 may supply D (5 bases each). Germline CDR1 and CDR2: SQVTM and ANQGSEA. The CDR3 is 14 amino acids. Trimming took 7 bases from V and 6 from J, leaving 19 bases between them.

The V gene is TRBV15, the J gene TRBJ1-1; tentatively, D is TRBD1 (6 bases). Germline CDR1 is LNHNV and CDR2 is YYDKDF (reference sequence). Trimming took 0 bases from V and 10 from J, leaving 18 bases between them. The length of the CDR3 is 15 residues. In DNA, the CDR3 is TGTGCCACCAGCAGAGATATAGCGGGGGCTCCCCCAGCTTTCTTT. As protein: CATSRDIAGAPPAFF.